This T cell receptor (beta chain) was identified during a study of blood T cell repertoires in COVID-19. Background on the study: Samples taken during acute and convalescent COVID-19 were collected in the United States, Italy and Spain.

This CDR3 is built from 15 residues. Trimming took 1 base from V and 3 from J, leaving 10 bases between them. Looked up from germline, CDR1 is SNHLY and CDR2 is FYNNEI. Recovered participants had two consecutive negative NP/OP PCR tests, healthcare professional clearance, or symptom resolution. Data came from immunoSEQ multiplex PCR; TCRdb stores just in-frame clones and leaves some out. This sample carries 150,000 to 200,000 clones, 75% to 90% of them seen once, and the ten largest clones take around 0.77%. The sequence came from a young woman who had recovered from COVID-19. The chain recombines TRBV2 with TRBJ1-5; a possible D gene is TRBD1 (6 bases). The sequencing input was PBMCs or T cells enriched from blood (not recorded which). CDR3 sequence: CASSEVRGSNQPQHF. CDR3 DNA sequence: TGTGCCAGCAGTGAAGTTAGGGGGTCCAATCAGCCCCAGCATTTT.